The text below deals with one TCR beta chain. By how much of the sample it makes up, this clonotype is medium-sized (0.01 to 0.1%). This clone's antigen is unknown. No base quality values were provided; no much bigger clone lies one nucleotide off. The data are from a study of T and B cells in COVID-19 patients (dated by TCRdb to the early 2020s). Background on the whole study: In this study, adaptive immunity was profiled in COVID-19 patients who either had active infection or had recovered, using TRB and IGH repertoire sequencing of peripheral blood. A recovered cohort was made up of some 18 patients contributing around 20 samples, mostly after mild to moderate COVID-19 managed as outpatients. The recovered cohort had a median age of around 37 years, compared with 55 to 70 years in the active-infection cohort. Critical illness requiring mechanical ventilation or ECMO was present in about 60% of the 20 patients in the active-infection cohort. Comorbidities linked to unfavorable COVID-19 outcome were present in nine tenths of the roughly 20 patients in the active-infection cohort. The repository of TCR and BCR sequences included some 70 time points from more than 35 patients, and more than 7 million TCR sequences were analysed. Two patients were included in both the recovered and active cohorts because samples were available from active disease and after recovery. For the repertoire analyses, the comparison was an age-matched reference group of roughly 38 healthy donors who were negative for COVID-19 antibodies. As many as 9 follow-up blood samples were taken per patient, and some of the samples covered different disease stages within the same individual.

Results and caveats for the whole study, not just this receptor: TRBV/TRBJ gene usage was reported as strongly skewed in patients with COVID-19. The reported TCR clusters were said to need prospective validation before any clinical use. Specific T cell subsets (CD4+/Treg/CD8+) and sorted SARS-CoV-2-responsive or tetramer+ T cells had not yet been sequenced, and the corresponding sequencing experiments were ongoing. The cohort was judged too small for assessing how HLA contributes to COVID-19 susceptibility or severity. Blood samples obtained from mildly ill patients during symptoms, as well as early samples obtained from severe cases, were available only in scarce numbers. TRB repertoires were found to be highly clonal in active COVID-19, whereas diversity and richness at recovery were found to rise above healthy donor levels. A total of 2,331 exclusive TCR clusters, including approximately 33 low-pGen clusters, were found in the recovered cohort.

The data were produced on an Illumina MiSeq. Multiplex PCR with BIOMED2 TRB-A/B primer pools was used to amplify TRB rearrangements. Illumina-compatible adapters and 7-nucleotide sample barcodes were added to the amplicons in two consecutive PCRs. All library PCRs used Phusion HS II polymerase. The amplicons were purified from gel with the NucleoSpin Gel and PCR Clean-up kit, measured on Qubit, and combined at roughly 4.3 nM. The quality of the amplicon pool was checked on an Agilent 2100 Bioanalyzer prior to Illumina next-generation sequencing. Per the authors' processing: Annotation of TRB rearrangements was done in MiXCR 3.0.8 with the default MiXCR reference library. Sequences with fewer than 2 reads and non-productive reads were filtered out, and every unique CDR3 nucleotide sequence was treated as a single clone. R 3.5.1 was used to calculate clonality, diversity, richness and V-J gene usage. GLIPH2 was used to cluster TCRs based on CDR3 similarity, and OLGA was used to calculate the generation probabilities. GLIPH2 clusters were kept only when the clusters contained at least four unique TCR clonotypes present in at least three individuals. TCRdb reanalyzed the raw reads on its own, using fastp at Q25 for trimming and MiXCR for clone calling, and kept in-frame beta chains. Records with the same CDR3 protein are collapsed into one entry carrying the most frequent genes and DNA. TCRdb assigned the V and J calls; the authors' analysis was not used. The sample data list roughly 8,400 distinct CDR3 sequences, and under 30% of these were observed just once. Around 6.4% of the sample rests with the top ten.

Spanning cysteine to phenylalanine, the CDR3 consists of 17 amino acids. Only the CDR3 region is kept as DNA, spanning 51 bases read in frame from base 1. The germline V gene encodes CDR1 LNHDA and CDR2 SQIVND (reference sequence). V is pared back by 3 bases and J by 5 bases, with 22 bases lying between the germline termini. TRB repertoires were amplified from about 260-540 ng of genomic DNA extracted from blood. The chain is encoded by TRBV19 joined to TRBJ1-1, with the D gene not confidently named. The TCR originated in a human donor who had recovered from COVID-19. The sample consisted of blood. The DNA is as follows: TGTGCCAGTAGTATTCCCGCGGCGTCCGTTCTGGGGACTGAAGCTTTCTTT. Its protein is CASSIPAASVLGTEAFF.